What follows are 23 T cell receptor beta chains derived from one specimen sequenced in a study of T cells in localized non-small cell lung cancer. Here immunoSEQ multiplex PCR was the method, and the copy in TCRdb shows in-frame clones only, minus some. The table includes about 30,000 clones, approximately 88% detected once. The source material was peripheral blood, sampled before any cancer treatment. All receptors derive from a male donor aged 60 or over with stage I lung adenocarcinoma.

This rearrangement joins TRBV9 to TRBJ2-5, with D perhaps matching TRBD2 (5 bases). This CDR3 has 16 amino acids. The V gene lost 0 bases and the J gene lost 5 bases, with 17 bases spanning the gap. Per the germline V gene, CDR1 is SGDLS and CDR2 is YYNGEE. The CDR3 spells CASSVAGLVFGETQYF. The CDR3 DNA reads as TGTGCCAGCAGCGTAGCGGGGTTGGTATTTGGGGAGACCCAGTACTTC. The variable domain in full, with the rest retrieved from reference TRBV9 and TRBJ2-5, is DSGVTQTPKHLITATGQRVTLRCSPRSGDLSVYWYQQSLDQGLQFLIQYYNGEERAKGNILERFSAQQFPDLHSELNLSSLELGDSALYFCASSVAGLVFGETQYFGPGTRLLVL.

V is TRBV6-5 and J is TRBJ1-1; 8 bases match TRBD1. J gave up 3 bases and V 7 bases, and 4 bases lay outside the gene matches. Germline CDR1 MNHEY, CDR2 SVGAGI. The CDR3 runs 13 residues. CDR3 amino acids: CASMRQGYTEAFF. For the CDR3, the DNA is TGTGCCAGCATGCGACAGGGGTACACTGAAGCTTTCTTT.

V gene TRBV4-2 combines with J gene TRBJ1-5; D possibly corresponds to TRBD1 (6 bases). Deletions cut 0 bases from V and 5 bases from J, with 14 bases between. Germline V gene sequence: CDR1 LGHNA, CDR2 YNFKEQ. The CDR3 is 16 amino acids. CDR3 nucleotides: TGTGCCAGCAGCCAAGACTATACAGGGTCAGATCAGCCCCAGCATTTT. Protein: CASSQDYTGSDQPQHF.

CDR3 in amino acids: CASSLFSPGQGGHEQYF. The CDR3, as DNA: TGTGCCAGCTCACTTTTCTCGCCGGGACAGGGGGGCCACGAGCAGTACTTC. The rearrangement joins TRBV18 to TRBJ2-7; the match to TRBD1 covers 11 bases. The CDR3 extends over 17 amino acids. With 4 bases clipped from V and 5 bases from J, the junction kept 13 bases outside the gene matches. CDR1 is KGHSH and CDR2 is LQKENI in the germline V gene. Combining the CDR3 with reference TRBV18 and TRBJ2-7 gives the whole variable domain NAGVMQNPRHLVRRRGQEARLRCSPMKGHSHVYWYRQLPEEGLKFMVYLQKENIIDESGMPKERFSAEFPKEGPSILRIQQVVRGDSAAYFCASSLFSPGQGGHEQYFGPGTRLTVT.

This clone was observed a few times. The rearrangement joins TRBV30 to TRBJ1-4, with a possible D match to TRBD1 (6 bases). Trimming stripped 0 bases from V and 7 bases from J, with 15 bases between. CDR3 size: 15 residues. Germline-derived CDR1 and CDR2 are GTSNPN and SVGIG (reference sequence). CDR3 coding DNA: TGTGCCTGGAGTGTCGGAAAACAGGGATTTGAAAAACTGTTTTTT. This gives the protein CAWSVGKQGFEKLFF.

The rearrangement links TRBV5-1 to TRBJ2-4, with TRBD2 as a possible D gene (5 bases). Per the germline V gene, CDR1 is SGHRS and CDR2 is YFSETQ. The CDR3 consists of 14 residues. V lost 4 bases to trimming and J lost 5 bases, with 13 bases between them. The CDR3 DNA reads as TGCGCCAGCAGCCCTTGGACTGCCGAAAACATTCAGTACTTC. Protein product: CASSPWTAENIQYF.

The gene calls are TRBV4-1 and TRBJ1-6; D gene unclear. This CDR3 contains 14 residues. In germline, CDR1 is MGHRA, CDR2 YSYEKL. V was clipped by 6 bases and J by 5 bases, with 11 bases between them. The CDR3 region has the DNA TGCGCCAGCAGTTCTTGGGAAGATAATTCACCCCTCCACTTT. It is translated as CASSSWEDNSPLHF.

DNA of the CDR3: TGTGCCAGCAGTTCCTTACAGGGTAGCAAAGGCTACACCTTC. Its protein product is CASSSLQGSKGYTF. The rearrangement joins TRBV27 to TRBJ1-2; a weak D match, TRBD1 (6 bases). V shed 4 bases and J shed 8 bases, with 17 bases lying between them. Germline V lookup: CDR1 MNHEY, CDR2 SMNVEV (reference sequence). The CDR3 runs to 14 residues.

The chain uses TRBV5-8 and TRBJ2-3; perhaps D is TRBD1 or TRBD2 (5 bases each). Germline-derived CDR1 and CDR2 are SGHTS and YDEGEE. Deletions cut 6 bases from V and 2 bases from J, with 22 bases between. The CDR3 is 17 residues long. The CDR3 protein is CASTPNGAPLSTDTQYF. The CDR3 DNA sequence: TGTGCCAGCACCCCGAACGGGGCTCCTCTCTCCACAGATACGCAGTATTTT.

This chain joins TRBV19 and TRBJ2-3, with D possibly being TRBD2 (6 bases). Trimming shortened V by 1 base and J by 4 bases, and 9 bases separated the two germline ends. Germline CDR1 reads LNHDA; CDR2 reads SQIVND (reference sequence). This CDR3 comprises 14 residues. The CDR3 DNA reads as TGTGCCAGTAGTATAGGACTAGATGCAGATACGCAGTATTTT. As protein: CASSIGLDADTQYF. The complete variable domain, with remaining parts taken from reference TRBV19 and TRBJ2-3, reads DGGITQSPKYLFRKEGQNVTLSCEQNLNHDAMYWYRQDPGQGLRLIYYSQIVNDFQKGDIAEGYSVSREKKESFPLTVTSAQKNPTAFYLCASSIGLDADTQYFGPGTRLTVL.

The chain couples TRBV28 to TRBJ2-3, with 8 nucleotides matching TRBD2. Germline loops: CDR1 MDHEN, CDR2 SYDVKM. The V segment lost 4 bases and the J segment 3 bases; nucleotides outside the gene matches: 3. The CDR3 contains 14 residues. The DNA of the CDR3 is TGTGCCAGCAGTTCGCCTAGCGGGACAGATACGCAGTATTTT. Translation gives CASSSPSGTDTQYF.

The chain joins TRBV5-6 to TRBJ2-2; 8 nucleotides match TRBD1. The CDR3 is made up of 17 amino acids. CDR1 is SGHDT, CDR2 YYEEEE, per germline. The ends lost 2 bases at V and 4 bases at J; junction bases unmatched: 10. CDR3 bases: TGTGCCAGCAGCTTACGGCAGGGGGCGGGGAGCACCGGGGAGCTGTTTTTT. Translated: CASSLRQGAGSTGELFF. Filled out from reference TRBV5-6 and TRBJ2-2, the complete variable domain reads DAGVTQSPTHLIKTRGQQVTLRCSPKSGHDTVSWYQQALGQGPQFIFQYYEEEERQRGNFPDRFSGHQFPNYSSELNVNALLLGDSALYLCASSLRQGAGSTGELFFGEGSRLTVL.

The chain links TRBV28 to TRBJ2-5; D not certain. This CDR3 is 14 amino acids long. Trimming removed 7 bases at V and 5 bases at J, with 17 bases between. From germline, CDR1 is MDHEN and CDR2 SYDVKM. CDR3 coding DNA: TGTGCCAGCAAGGCTGGACCACCGAAGGAGACCCAGTACTTC. Amino acid sequence: CASKAGPPKETQYF. Full variable domain (rest looked up from reference TRBV28 and TRBJ2-5): DVKVTQSSRYLVKRTGEKVFLECVQDMDHENMFWYRQDPGLGLRLIYFSYDVKMKEKGDIPEGYSVSREKKERFSLILESASTNQTSMYLCASKAGPPKETQYFGPGTRLLVL.

This chain links TRBV6-1 with TRBJ1-1; tentative D call: TRBD1 (5 bases). The CDR3 spans 13 residues. Germline-derived CDR1 and CDR2 are MNHNS and SASEGT. Trimming removed 5 bases at V and 4 bases at J, with 11 bases between. As DNA, the CDR3 is TGTGCCAGCAGTACGGGCAGGGTCACTGAAGCTTTCTTT. Protein sequence: CASSTGRVTEAFF.

The rearrangement joins TRBV4-2 to TRBJ2-7; D not resolved. V gave up 0 bases and J gave up 6 bases, with 9 bases separating them. Germline values: CDR1 LGHNA, CDR2 YNFKEQ. This CDR3 region has 13 residues. The CDR3: CASSQDPGREQYF. CDR3 in DNA: TGTGCCAGCAGCCAAGATCCGGGCCGCGAGCAGTACTTC.

The chain couples TRBV7-2 to TRBJ1-4, with D perhaps TRBD1 (5 bases). Trimming removed 0 bases from V and 0 bases from J, with 17 bases in between. The V gene's germline CDR1 is SGHTA and CDR2 FQGNSA. This CDR3 has 19 residues. The CDR3 is CASSLARGWAEATNEKLFF. The CDR3 DNA reads TGTGCCAGCAGCTTAGCGCGGGGGTGGGCGGAGGCAACTAATGAAAAACTGTTTTTT.

The rearrangement uses TRBV28 and TRBJ1-2; D call uncertain. Trimming took off 2 bases at V and 0 bases at J, with 7 bases between the two ends. CDR3 length equals 14 residues. Looked up from germline, CDR1 is MDHEN and CDR2 is SYDVKM. The CDR3 here is CASSLGYPNYGYTF. CDR3 coding DNA: TGTGCCAGCAGTTTAGGGTATCCTAACTATGGCTACACCTTC.

V is TRBV2 and J is TRBJ2-7; D remains ambiguous. V was trimmed by 2 bases and J by 3 bases, leaving 8 bases between them. The CDR3 loop spans 13 amino acids. Germline CDR1 is SNHLY and CDR2 is FYNNEI. CDR3 in DNA: TGTGCCAGCAGTGAATTTTTACACTACGAGCAGTACTTC. Protein: CASSEFLHYEQYF.

The CDR3 DNA follows: TGTGCCAGCAGCTTAGCGTTTCGTGGGGATTCACCCCTCCACTTT. Protein: CASSLAFRGDSPLHF. This chain links TRBV7-8 with TRBJ1-6, with D uncertain. CDR3 length: 15 amino acids. The germline gives CDR1 SGHVS, CDR2 FQNEAQ. Trimming stripped 0 bases from V and 8 bases from J, with 11 bases between.

The rearrangement uses TRBV15 and TRBJ1-1; 9 bases are a match to TRBD1. This CDR3 spans 15 amino acids. V trimming: 1 base; J trimming: 2 bases; junction bases outside the gene matches: 2. CDR1 and CDR2 (germline): LNHNV, YYDKDF (reference sequence). The chain's CDR3 is CATSRAGQGNTEAFF. The CDR3 DNA follows: TGTGCCACCAGCAGAGCGGGACAGGGCAACACTGAAGCTTTCTTT.

The chain has TRBV5-1 and TRBJ2-1; 7 bases are a match to TRBD2. The length of the CDR3 is 13 residues. The V and J ends lost 4 bases and 7 bases, in that order; junction bases with no gene match: 5. The V gene's germline CDR1 is SGHRS and CDR2 YFSETQ. As DNA, the CDR3 is TGCGCCAGCAGCGTCACTAGCGCGAATGAGCAGTTCTTC. This gives the protein CASSVTSANEQFF.

J is TRBJ2-7 and V is TRBV7-2; 10 positions agree with TRBD2. The junction had 4 bases not matched to a gene; V was cut back by 3 bases and J by 5 bases. The CDR3 length is 14 residues. Germline V gives CDR1 SGHTA, CDR2 FQGNSA. CDR3 loop: CASSFSGGNNEQYF. The CDR3 DNA reads as TGTGCCAGCAGCTTTAGCGGGGGGAACAACGAGCAGTACTTC. The whole variable domain, remainder taken from reference TRBV7-2 and TRBJ2-7, is GAGVSQSPSNKVTEKGKDVELRCDPISGHTALYWYRQSLGQGLEFLIYFQGNSAPDKSGLPSDRFSAERTGGSVSTLTIQRTQQEDSAVYLCASSFSGGNNEQYFGPGTRLTVT.

The chain joins TRBV28 to TRBJ1-5; possible D gene TRBD1, 6 bases. Trimming pared 10 bases from V and 0 bases from J, leaving 31 bases between. CDR3 size: 20 residues. Germline CDR1 MDHEN, CDR2 SYDVKM. This CDR3 is CATRGMSGGDSDYSNQPQHF. CDR3 DNA sequence: TGTGCCACCAGGGGCATGAGTGGGGGGGATTCCGATTATAGCAATCAGCCCCAGCATTTT.